The rows below give T cell receptor beta chains drawn from one sample of a study of T cells in localized non-small cell lung cancer. Measured with immunoSEQ multiplex PCR; TCRdb has only the in-frame clones, and not every one. This sample has about 1,400 clones, with over 25% found just once. Material: lung tumor tissue, obtained before any cancer treatment. All receptors derive from a woman aged 35-70 years with stage I lung adenocarcinoma. Both conserved end residues are part of each CDR3. Each record gives: D gene, V gene, J gene, clone size, CDR3 protein, CDR3 DNA. The D gene is left open where the match is weak. Not all rows give a size; the values are once, few, many and, for expanded clones, a class.

.	TRBV9	TRBJ2-1	medium-sized	CASSVVGWGDEQFF	TGTGCCAGCAGCGTAGTAGGGTGGGGGGATGAGCAGTTCTTC
.	TRBV7-1	TRBJ2-1	large	CASSLGLINEQFF	TGTGCCAGCAGCCTCGGATTAATCAATGAGCAGTTCTTC
TRBD2	TRBV6-8	TRBJ2-3	large	CASRLPGLNTQYF	TGTGCCAGCAGGTTACCGGGACTAAATACGCAGTATTTT
TRBD1	TRBV5-1	TRBJ1-4	.	CASRDGTGDEKLFF	TGCGCCAGCCGCGACGGGACAGGGGATGAAAAACTGTTTTTT
.	TRBV14	TRBJ1-4	once	CASSQDLIGADINEKLFF	TGTGCCAGCAGCCAAGATTTGATAGGGGCGGATATAAATGAAAAACTGTTTTTT
TRBD1	TRBV11-3	TRBJ1-6	few	CASSESGTAGSPLHF	TGTGCCAGCAGCGAATCCGGGACAGCAGGCTCACCCCTCCACTTT
.	TRBV5-1	TRBJ1-1	.	CASAKGQRNTEAFF	TGCGCCAGCGCCAAGGGACAAAGGAACACTGAAGCTTTCTTT
.	TRBV28	TRBJ2-7	.	CASSLTLGGYEQYF	TGTGCCAGCAGTCTAACCTTGGGGGGCTACGAGCAGTACTTC
.	TRBV19	TRBJ2-1	.	CASKKGQSSYNEQFF	TGTGCCAGTAAAAAGGGTCAGAGCTCCTACAATGAGCAGTTCTTC
.	TRBV18	TRBJ2-5	.	CASSSTWIDKETQYF	TGTGCCAGCTCATCTACCTGGATCGATAAAGAGACCCAGTACTTC
.	TRBV1	TRBJ2-2	.	CASSQVQGRGTGELFF	TGCGCCAGCAGCCAAGTTCAGGGGAGGGGCACCGGGGAGCTGTTTTTT
.	TRBV9	TRBJ2-1	few	CASSVGTVDNEQFF	TGTGCCAGCAGCGTAGGGACAGTGGACAATGAGCAGTTCTTC
.	TRBV29-1	TRBJ1-2	.	CSVDSRGGGVVYGYTF	TGCAGCGTTGACAGTCGGGGAGGGGGAGTGGTCTATGGCTACACCTTC
.	TRBV6-8	TRBJ1-1	medium-sized	CASSYDHYAEAFF	TGTGCCAGCAGTTACGACCACTACGCTGAAGCTTTCTTT
TRBD1	TRBV6-8	TRBJ1-3	.	CAIATGLSGNTIYF	TGTGCCATCGCGACAGGGCTTTCTGGAAACACCATATATTTT
.	TRBV28	TRBJ1-1	large	CASRPTMANTEAFF	TGTGCCAGCAGACCCACAATGGCGAACACTGAAGCTTTCTTT